The sample holds a few counts of the clone carrying this TCR beta chain. The sample belongs to a study of blood T cell repertoires in COVID-19. Using immunoSEQ multiplex PCR, the repertoire was profiled, and TCRdb retains in-frame clones only, with some absent. This table holds about 53,000 clones, 86% found once. The CDR3 runs to 17 residues. Germline CDR1 and CDR2: LNHDA and SQIVND (reference sequence). The V and J ends lost 5 bases and 4 bases respectively, with 24 bases between them. This TCR derives from an elderly man with acute or convalescent COVID-19. The rearrangement uses TRBV19 and TRBJ2-7, with a weak D call TRBD1 (8 bases). The specimen was peripheral blood. The CDR3 DNA reads TGTGCCAGTAGTCTCCCCCGGTGGACAGGGACTAAGTACGAGCAGTACTTC. Its protein product is CASSLPRWTGTKYEQYF.